This T cell receptor beta chain was recovered during a study of shared clonotypes between healthy human individuals. The CDR3 has 15 residues. CDR1 is SGDLS, CDR2 YYNGEE, per germline. V lost 2 bases and J lost 14; bases outside the gene matches: 16. General observations from the study: The study generally estimated greater richness for naive than memory subsets.

The DNA input per sorted-subset replicate PCR was 200 ng, corresponding to some 30,000 T cell genomes. Some clones are missing from TCRdb's copy, which holds only in-frame ones; the method was immunoSEQ multiplex PCR. Of about 2.1 million clones detected, 90% to 95% appear once; the ten largest clones hold 1.5% to 2%. Naivety among CD8 cells was defined by CD45RO negativity and positive CCR7 selection, thereby excluding terminally differentiated effector memory CD45RA+ cells. In the case of this clone: Its antigen is not known.

Sample: naive CD8+ T cells from PBMCs. The V gene is TRBV9, the J gene TRBJ2-1, with 7 bases matching TRBD1. The TCR was taken from a young man in good health. Some clones in this sample may be carry-over from other donors' samples. The DNA for the CDR3 is TGTGCCAGCAGCGTTGGGGACAGCTCCAACGGCTTGGAGTTCTTC. This codes for CASSVGDSSNGLEFF.